Listed here is a single T cell receptor (beta chain). Its antigen is still unknown. These data are taken from a study of T cell responses to AZD1222 COVID-19 vaccine. Study details: Doses given second, at about 4 or about 12 weeks, were pooled. Overall study findings and caveats: Donors were mostly white British, more females; clonal diversity possibly underestimated. It was only 6 or 7 AZD1222 recipients who were seropositive at baseline.

Assay: immunoSEQ multiplex PCR; the TCRdb copy retains only in-frame clones and omits some. The sample comprises around 110,000 clones, around 90% of which are singletons, and less than 6% rests with the top ten. The germline CDR1 and CDR2 sequences are MNHEY and SVGAGI. The CDR3 has 15 amino acids. V lost 0 bases, J lost 1 base, and 9 bases lay in between. The rearrangement links TRBV6-5 to TRBJ1-1, with unresolved D. The sequence was obtained from an adult in good health. This material consisted of peripheral blood, taken on day 0 of AZD1222 vaccination. The CDR3 reads CASSYSIGWNTEAFF. In DNA form, the CDR3 reads TGTGCCAGCAGTTACTCGATTGGCTGGAACACTGAAGCTTTCTTT.